A single T cell receptor beta chain is shown here with its context. This entry is derived from a study of blood T cell repertoires in COVID-19. Background on the study: Sites in the United States, Italy and Spain provided acute and convalescent COVID-19 samples.

Data came from immunoSEQ multiplex PCR; TCRdb stores just in-frame clones and leaves some out. The table records some 150,000 clones, roughly 90% of them present only once. This sequence originates from a human donor in a cohort sampled during active COVID-19. Sequenced sample: peripheral blood.

The CDR3 here is CASKDRDANYGYTF. The DNA for the CDR3 is TGTGCCAGTAAAGACAGGGACGCTAACTATGGCTACACCTTC. This chain links TRBV19 with TRBJ1-2; 7 nucleotides line up with TRBD1. The CDR3 has 14 residues. Looked up from germline, CDR1 is LNHDA and CDR2 is SQIVND (reference sequence). J lost 0 bases, V lost 7 bases, and 5 bases had no gene match.